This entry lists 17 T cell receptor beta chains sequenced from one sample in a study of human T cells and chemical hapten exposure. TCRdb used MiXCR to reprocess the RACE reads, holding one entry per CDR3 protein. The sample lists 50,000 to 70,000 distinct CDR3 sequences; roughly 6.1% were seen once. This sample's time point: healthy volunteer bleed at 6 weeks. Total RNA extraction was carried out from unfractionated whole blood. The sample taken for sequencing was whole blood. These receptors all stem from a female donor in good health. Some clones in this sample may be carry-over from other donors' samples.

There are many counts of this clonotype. CDR3 sequence (DNA): TGTGCCAGCAGTTACTCCGTGAATGCTGAAGCTTTCTTT. It encodes CASSYSVNAEAFF. The chain combines TRBV6-5 with TRBJ1-1; D is unclear. Per the germline V gene, CDR1 is MNHEY and CDR2 is SVGAGI. The CDR3 runs 13 residues. V lost 0 bases, J lost 6 bases, and 8 bases lay in between.

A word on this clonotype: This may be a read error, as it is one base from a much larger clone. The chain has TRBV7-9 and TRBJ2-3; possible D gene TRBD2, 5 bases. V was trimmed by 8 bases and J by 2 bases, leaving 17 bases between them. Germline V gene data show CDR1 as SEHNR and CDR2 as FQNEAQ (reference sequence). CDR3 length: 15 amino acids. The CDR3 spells CASGPDLTNTDTQYF. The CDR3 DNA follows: TGTGCCAGCGGACCGGACTTAACTAACACAGATACGCAGTATTTT.

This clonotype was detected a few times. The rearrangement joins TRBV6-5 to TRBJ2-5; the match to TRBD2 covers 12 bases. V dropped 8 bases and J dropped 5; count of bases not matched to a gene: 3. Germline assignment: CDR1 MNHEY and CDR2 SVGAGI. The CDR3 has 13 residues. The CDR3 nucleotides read TGTGCCAGCTTGACTAGCGGGAGTGAGACCCAGTACTTC. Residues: CASLTSGSETQYF.

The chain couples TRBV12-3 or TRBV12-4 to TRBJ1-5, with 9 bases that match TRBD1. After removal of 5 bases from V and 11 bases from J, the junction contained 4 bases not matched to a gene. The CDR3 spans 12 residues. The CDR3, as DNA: TGTGCCAGCAGTACAGGGGGCCGGGCCCAGCATTTT. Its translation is CASSTGGRAQHF.

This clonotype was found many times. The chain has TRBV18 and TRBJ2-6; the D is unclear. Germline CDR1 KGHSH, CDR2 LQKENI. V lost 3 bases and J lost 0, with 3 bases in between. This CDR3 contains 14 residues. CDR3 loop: CASSPPSGANVLTF. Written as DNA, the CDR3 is TGTGCCAGCTCACCCCCCTCTGGGGCCAACGTCCTGACTTTC. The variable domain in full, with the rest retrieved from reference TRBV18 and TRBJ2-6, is NAGVMQNPRHLVRRRGQEARLRCSPMKGHSHVYWYRQLPEEGLKFMVYLQKENIIDESGMPKERFSAEFPKEGPSILRIQQVVRGDSAAYFCASSPPSGANVLTFGAGSRLTVL.

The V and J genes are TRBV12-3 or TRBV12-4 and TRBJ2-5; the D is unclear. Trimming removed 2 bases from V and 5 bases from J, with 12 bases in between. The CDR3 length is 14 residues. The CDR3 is CASSLSRNGETQYF. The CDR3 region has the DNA TGTGCCAGCAGTTTATCCCGGAATGGGGAGACCCAGTACTTC.

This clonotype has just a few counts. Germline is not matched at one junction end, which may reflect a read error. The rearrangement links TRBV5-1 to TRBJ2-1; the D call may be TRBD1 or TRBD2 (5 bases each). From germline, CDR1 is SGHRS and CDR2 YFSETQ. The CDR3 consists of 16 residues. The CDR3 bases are TGCGCCGGCAGCCGAGAGGGACCTAGCTCCTACAATGAGCAGTTCTTC. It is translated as CAGSREGPSSYNEQFF.

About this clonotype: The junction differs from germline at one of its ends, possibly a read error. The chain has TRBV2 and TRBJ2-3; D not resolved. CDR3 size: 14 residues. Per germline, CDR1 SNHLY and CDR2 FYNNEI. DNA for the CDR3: TGTGCCAGCAGCGAAGCTGTAGTATTAGATACGCAGTATTTT. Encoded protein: CASSEAVVLDTQYF.

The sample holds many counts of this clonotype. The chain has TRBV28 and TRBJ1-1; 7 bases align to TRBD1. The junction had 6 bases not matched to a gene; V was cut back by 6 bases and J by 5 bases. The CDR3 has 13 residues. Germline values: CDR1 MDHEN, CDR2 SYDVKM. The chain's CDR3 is CASSPQGVTEAFF. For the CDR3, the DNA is TGTGCCAGCAGCCCGCAGGGGGTGACTGAAGCTTTCTTT.

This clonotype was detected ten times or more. The chain's CDR3 is CASSAASGGYNEQFF. The CDR3 DNA reads TGTGCCAGCAGCGCGGCTAGCGGAGGGTACAATGAGCAGTTCTTC. J is TRBJ2-1 and V is TRBV9; 7 positions match TRBD2. CDR3 length: 15 amino acids. The V gene's germline CDR1 is SGDLS and CDR2 YYNGEE. J was trimmed by 4 bases and V by 3 bases; bases with no gene match: 7.

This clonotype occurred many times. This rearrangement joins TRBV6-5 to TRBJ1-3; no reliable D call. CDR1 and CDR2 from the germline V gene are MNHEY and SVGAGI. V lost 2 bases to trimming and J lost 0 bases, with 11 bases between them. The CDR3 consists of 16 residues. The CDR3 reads CASSYGGPSSGNTIYF. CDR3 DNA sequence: TGTGCCAGCAGTTACGGAGGACCATCCTCTGGAAACACCATATATTTT.

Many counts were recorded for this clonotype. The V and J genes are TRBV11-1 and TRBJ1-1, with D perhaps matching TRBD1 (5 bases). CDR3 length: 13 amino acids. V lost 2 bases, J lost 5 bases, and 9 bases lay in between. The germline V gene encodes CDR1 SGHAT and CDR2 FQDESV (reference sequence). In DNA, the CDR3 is TGTGCCAGCAGCTTACGGGGCGGGACTGAAGCTTTCTTT. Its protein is CASSLRGGTEAFF.

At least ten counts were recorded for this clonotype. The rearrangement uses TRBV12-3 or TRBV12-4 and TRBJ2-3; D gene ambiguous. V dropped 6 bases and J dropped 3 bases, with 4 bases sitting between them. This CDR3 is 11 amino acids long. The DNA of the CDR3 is TGTGCCAGCAGGAAAACAGATACGCAGTATTTT. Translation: CASRKTDTQYF.

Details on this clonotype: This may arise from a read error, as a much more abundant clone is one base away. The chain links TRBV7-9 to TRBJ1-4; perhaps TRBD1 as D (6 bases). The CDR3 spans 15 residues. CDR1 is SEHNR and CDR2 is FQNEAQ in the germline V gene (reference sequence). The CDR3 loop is CVSSLLTGSNEKLFF. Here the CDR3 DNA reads TGTGTCAGCAGCTTGTTAACAGGGAGTAATGAAAAACTGTTTTTT.

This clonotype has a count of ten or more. The CDR3 sequence: CASGLVRWPGELFF. As DNA, the CDR3 is TGTGCTAGTGGTTTGGTACGCTGGCCCGGGGAGCTGTTTTTT. V and J are TRBV12-5 and TRBJ2-2, with D uncertain. The CDR3 is made up of 14 amino acids. CDR1 LGHNT and CDR2 FRNRAP come from the germline V gene. The V gene lost 0 bases and the J gene lost 6 bases, with 8 bases spanning the gap. The full variable domain, its missing parts supplied by reference TRBV12-5 and TRBJ2-2, is DARVTQTPRHKVTEMGQEVTMRCQPILGHNTVFWYRQTMMQGLELLAYFRNRAPLDDSGMPKDRFSAEMPDATLATLKIQPSEPRDSAVYFCASGLVRWPGELFFGEGSRLTVL.

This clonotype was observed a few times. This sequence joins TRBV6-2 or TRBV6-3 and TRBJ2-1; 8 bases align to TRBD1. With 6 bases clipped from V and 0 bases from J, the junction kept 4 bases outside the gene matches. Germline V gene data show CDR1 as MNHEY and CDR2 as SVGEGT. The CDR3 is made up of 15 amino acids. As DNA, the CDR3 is TGTGCCAGCAGAAGGGACAGGAGCTCCTACAATGAGCAGTTCTTC. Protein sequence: CASRRDRSSYNEQFF.

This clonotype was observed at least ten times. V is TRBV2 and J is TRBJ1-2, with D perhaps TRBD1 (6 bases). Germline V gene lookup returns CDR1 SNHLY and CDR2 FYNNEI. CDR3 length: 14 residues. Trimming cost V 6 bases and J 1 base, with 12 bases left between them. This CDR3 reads CASSPPRGNYGYTF. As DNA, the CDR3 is TGTGCCAGCAGCCCACCCAGGGGTAACTATGGCTACACCTTC. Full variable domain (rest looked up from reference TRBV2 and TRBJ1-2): EPEVTQTPSHQVTQMGQEVILRCVPISNHLYFYWYRQILGQKVEFLVSFYNNEISEKSEIFDDQFSVERPDGSNFTLKIRSTKLEDSAMYFCASSPPRGNYGYTFGSGTRLTVV.